A single sample is the source of the 11 T cell receptor beta chains below, sequenced in a study of T cells in women clearing cervical HPV infection (dated by TCRdb to the late 2010s). Preparation of the library involved the immunoSEQ multiplex PCR assay. In its TCRdb copy, this immuneACCESS table keeps in-frame sequences only and misses some clones. Where compared with another copy, unresolved V genes explain less than half of these, and the others have no known cause. The sample's own table lists about 37,000 clones. Roughly 1.5% of the sample is in the top ten clones. The specimen was blood buffy coat. The receptor set was obtained from a woman between 18 and 70 years old with a cervical HPV16 infection that either progressed to CIN3+ or cleared (not recorded which).

As regards this clone: Germline is not matched at one junction end, which may reflect a read error. The CDR3 end falls 3 residues outside the read, so it is completed with the germline J gene. The same CDR3 arises from other DNA sequences in this sample as well. The chain joins TRBV18 to TRBJ2-3, with 7 nucleotides matching TRBD2. CDR1 is KGHSH and CDR2 is LQKENI in the germline V gene. CDR3 length: 17 residues. CDR3 sequence: CASSPLTSGALQETQYF. The sequenced part of the CDR3 DNA is TGTGCCAGCTCCCCACTTACAAGCGGGGCTCTCCAAGAGACG. Full variable domain (rest looked up from reference TRBV18 and TRBJ2-3): NAGVMQNPRHLVRRRGQEARLRCSPMKGHSHVYWYRQLPEEGLKFMVYLQKENIIDESGMPKERFSAEFPKEGPSILRIQQVVRGDSAAYFCASSPLTSGALQETQYFGPGTRLTVL.

With regard to this clone: The read ends 3 residues early relative to the CDR3; the germline J gene fills the gap. The chain employs TRBV5-1 and TRBJ2-1; 8 bases line up with TRBD2. The CDR3 sequence is 14 residues long. J gave up 8 bases and V 4 bases, and 8 bases lay outside the gene matches. Germline V gene data show CDR1 as SGHRS and CDR2 as YFSETQ. Partial CDR3 DNA: TGCGCCAGCAGCCAAGGGACTAGTAGGGATGAG. Translated: CASSQGTSRDE. The whole CDR3 protein is CASSQGTSRDEQFF.

Note on this clone: The read comes to an end 3 residues before the CDR3 does, leaving the germline J gene to fill in the end. The chain combines TRBV7-6 with TRBJ2-1; 8 bases fit TRBD1. There are 15 residues in the CDR3. The J segment lost 9 bases and the V segment lost 1 base, leaving 8 bases of the junction unmatched. Germline-derived CDR1 and CDR2 are SGHVS and FNYEAQ. The covered CDR3 bases are TGTGCCAGCAGCTTAGAACAGGGGGAAAACGCTGAG. This encodes CASSLEQGENAE. The whole CDR3 sequence reads CASSLEQGENAEQFF.

As to this clone: The sequenced fragment ends 3 residues before the CDR3 boundary, so the rest is inferred from the germline J gene. The chain uses TRBV4-1 and TRBJ2-2; tentatively, D is TRBD1 or TRBD2 (5 bases each). Germline V lookup: CDR1 MGHRA, CDR2 YSYEKL. This CDR3 region has 17 residues. Trimming removed 0 bases from V and 0 bases from J, with 11 bases in between. The part of the CDR3 DNA that was read is TGCGCCAGCAGCCAAGACCGCCAGGGAGCGAACACCGGGGAG. It encodes CASSQDRQGANTGE. The full CDR3 reads CASSQDRQGANTGELFF.

Turning to this clone: With the read ending 3 residues before the CDR3 end, the germline J gene is used to fill in that end. V and J are TRBV5-1 and TRBJ2-7; the match to TRBD2 covers 9 bases. This CDR3 region has 14 residues. V was pared by 4 bases and J by 2 bases, with 4 bases of the junction left unmatched. CDR1 is SGHRS, CDR2 YFSETQ, per germline. CDR3 DNA (partial): TGCGCCAGCAGCAGAGCGGGAGGTACCTACGAG. Its protein is CASSRAGGTYE. The full CDR3 is CASSRAGGTYEQYF.

With respect to this clone: The missing CDR3 end, 3 residues past where the read stops, is filled in from the germline J gene. V usage is TRBV7-6 and J usage is TRBJ1-6, with a tentative D call TRBD1 (5 bases). This CDR3 region has 15 residues. V lost 4 bases and J 6 bases, leaving 13 bases between the germline ends. In germline, CDR1 is SGHVS, CDR2 FNYEAQ. CDR3 sequence: CASSSHGQGNSPLHF. The part of the CDR3 DNA that was read is TGTGCCAGCAGCTCTCACGGGCAGGGTAATTCACCC.

On this clone: The CDR3 end lies 3 residues beyond the end of the read and is filled in from the germline J gene. The V and J genes are TRBV30 and TRBJ1-6; D unclear. V lost 2 bases to trimming and J lost 6 bases, with 8 bases between them. The CDR3 contains 13 residues. CDR1 is GTSNPN and CDR2 is SVGIG in the germline V gene (reference sequence). CDR3 bases read: TGTGCCTGGAGTACTAAGGCTAATTCACCC. Translation: CAWSTKANSP. Given in full, the CDR3 is CAWSTKANSPLHF.

CDR3 DNA, as far as it was read: TGTGCCAGCTCACCTTCTCAAGGACAAGGGAAAAGCACAGATACG. This codes for CASSPSQGQGKSTDT. The CDR3 in full is CASSPSQGQGKSTDTQYF. This sequence joins TRBV18 and TRBJ2-3; TRBD1 might be the D (5 bases). The CDR3 is cut off 3 residues early in the read; its end comes from the germline J gene. V lost 3 bases and J 0 bases, leaving 19 bases between the germline ends. Germline V lookup: CDR1 KGHSH, CDR2 LQKENI. This CDR3 is built from 18 residues.

This clone is labeled medium-sized based on frequency. With the read ending 3 residues before the CDR3 end, the germline J gene is used to fill in that end. The genes are TRBV19 and TRBJ2-2, with unresolved D. Germline-derived CDR1 and CDR2 are LNHDA and SQIVND (reference sequence). Deletions cut 7 bases from V and 7 bases from J, with 13 bases between. The CDR3 is 13 amino acids. This CDR3 reads CASNPPVGGELFF. The CDR3 bases that were read are TGTGCCAGTAACCCGCCGGTTGGCGGGGAG.

As to this clone: The read gets to within 3 residues of the CDR3 end, and the germline J gene fills in the rest. V is TRBV7-9 and J is TRBJ1-4; perhaps TRBD1 as D (6 bases). The CDR3 runs to 15 residues. Trimming cost V 5 bases and J 8 bases, with 18 bases left between them. Germline CDR1 reads SEHNR; CDR2 reads FQNEAQ (reference sequence). CDR3: CASSAGVFEGEKLFF. The CDR3 DNA, read in part, is TGTGCCAGCAGCGCAGGGGTCTTCGAAGGGGAAAAA.

In regard to this clone: With the read ending 3 residues before the CDR3 end, the germline J gene is used to fill in that end. The chain recombines TRBV4-2 with TRBJ2-7; D ambiguous. Germline loops: CDR1 LGHNA, CDR2 YNFKEQ. V was pared by 1 base and J by 6 bases, with 10 bases between. This CDR3 has 13 residues. The sequenced part of the CDR3 DNA is TGTGCCAGCAGCCAAGTCTCCAGCGTCGAG. Its translation: CASSQVSSVE. The entire CDR3 sequence reads CASSQVSSVEQYF.